This T cell receptor beta chain emerged from a study of cytomegalovirus exposure and HLA in healthy donors (dated by TCRdb to 2015 to 2018). Background on the whole study: In an earlier analysis of 450 to 750 of the donors, around 300 Gb of sequence data and 100 million or so unique TCR beta sequences from about 190 million T cells were reported. An early release covering 550 to 650 HLA-typed donors comprised about 300 gigabases of sequencing data and 85 million or so unique TCR sequences. Of the roughly 410 genotyped donors, 65% to 90% were placed in the genetic ancestry cluster associated with self-reported Caucasian donors. The study aimed to test whether cataloging public T cell receptors could reveal signatures of past pathogen exposure. The study profiled the T cell repertoires of 500 to 800 subjects by immunosequencing and related them to cytomegalovirus serostatus. Besides the first cohort of under 700 subjects, a separate validation cohort made up of around 120 different subjects was used. High-throughput TCR immunosequencing, statistical association of individual TCRs with disease status, and machine learning were combined to predict cytomegalovirus infection status. To study patterns of TCR occurrence, a later analysis re-analyzed previously published TCR beta repertoires from more than 550 donors and added high-resolution HLA genotyping. Rather than drawing on any new phenotypic data, the later analysis identified candidate immune exposures from TCR beta sequences and the way those sequences occurred across donors. In an earlier analysis of about 590 of the donors, high-throughput TCR beta sequencing was used to judge whether each TCR beta V gene segment behaved as functional or pseudogenic. Donor age, sex, ethnicity and CMV serostatus were compiled alongside the repertoire data. A later genetic analysis used genome-wide SNP genotypes for about 65% of the roughly 700 donors, treating that subset as a discovery cohort. All discovery cohort repertoires had been generated using a single sequencing platform. Class I and class II HLA loci were covered by the typing at four-digit resolution. The number of typed donors differed by locus: roughly 629-640 for A, B, C, DRB1 and DQB1; 522 for DQA1; approximately 600 for DPA1; and 450 to 480 for DPB1. A few DR-DQ haplotypes were treated as single units for association and clustering because of strong linkage in the cohort. Across some 400 genotyped donors of the cohort, an average of roughly 250,000 unique TCR beta nucleotide sequences per donor were sequenced, and around 19% of those sequences were non-productive.

Libraries were made using the immunoSEQ multiplex PCR assay. For the multiplex PCR, a mixture combining 60 forward primers for TCR Vbeta segments and 13 reverse primers for TCR Jbeta segments was used. A multiplex PCR assay on genomic DNA amplified the CDR3 region of rearranged TCR beta genes. The amplified TCR beta libraries were sequenced on the Illumina HiSeq System as 87-base-pair reads. As for the authors' bioinformatics: A later analysis tallied tens of millions of unique TCR beta chains across the 650 to 750 repertoires, and around 10 million of those chains were shared by two or more donors. Raw reads were error-corrected and collapsed into unique sequences by a nearest-neighbor algorithm in which closely related sequences were merged to remove PCR and sequencing errors. Alignment of CDR3 sequences to IMGT reference sequences was used to assign V, D and J gene segments. For a sequence to be retained, a match of at least six nucleotides to both a V gene segment and a J gene segment was required. Rearrangements were called productive when the CDR3 lacked stop codons and stayed in frame with V and J; all others were non-productive. Following IMGT convention, CDR3 was defined as the stretch from the second conserved V-encoded cysteine up to the conserved J-encoded phenylalanine. The earlier analysis of about 530 of the donors excluded any sequence lacking an unambiguous match to a single V gene segment. An earlier analysis of over 450 of the donors classified V segments as functional when productive rearrangements were above 56.7% and as segregating when the standard deviation between donors was above 5%. A statistical classification framework was built for diagnosing cytomegalovirus status from the catalog of TCR beta chain sequences. V and J gene assignment, in a later analysis, came from comparing TCR nucleotide sequences with IMGT/GENE-DB human TR gene sequences. The TCRdist pipeline was used in a later analysis to assign CDR3 sequences and most-parsimonious VDJ recombination scenarios. In a later analysis, each TCR beta chain was defined by its CDR3 amino acid sequence together with its V-gene family, and reads without a unique V-gene family were excluded. As a way to deal with suspected cross-contamination and a sequencing artifact, a later analysis dropped roughly 620 nucleotide sequences that were highly shared and had low generation probability. A later analysis calculated a clonal expansion index for each public chain from normalized within-repertoire ranks of inferred template counts. In a later analysis, generation probabilities were computed with a VDJ recombination model fitted to out-of-frame rearrangements, and the resulting probabilities were checked against IGoR. A later analysis scored TCR-TCR, TCR-HLA and TCR-CMV co-occurrence with hypergeometric tests, applying a repertoire-size bias correction to TCR pairs. To estimate false discovery rates, a later analysis permuted the HLA or CMV assignments 20 times. A later analysis grouped co-occurring TCRs with DBSCAN, adding TCRdist sequence similarity when clustering within HLA-allele-positive subsets. Co-occurrence clustering excluded repertoires with fewer than 30,000 or more than 120,000 public chains, plus five with anomalous nucleotide sharing. This is the immuneACCESS table as TCRdb keeps it, with only in-frame sequences that have V and J called. A part of the clones is gone; compared with another copy, unresolved V genes explain less than half, and the rest is unexplained. V, J and clone size are those of that table, while D and trimming were read from the DNA. The sample table shows roughly 260,000 clones, and about 83% are seen once. Clones ranked in the top ten supply about 2% of the sample.

Study-wide findings and limitations: The earlier analysis of fewer than 750 of the donors excluded 15 to 20 rarely observed V segments, including chromosome 9 orphons, because counts were too low. The classifier was reported to diagnose cytomegalovirus status with high specificity and sensitivity in both the original cohort and the validation cohort. In a later genetic analysis, a missense DCLRE1C variant was associated with V-gene and J-gene trimming of TCR beta chains, and the association was replicated in an independent cohort. In a later analysis, several top co-occurrence clusters were reported to appear linked to parvovirus B19, influenza, CMV and Epstein-Barr virus. Some IMGT-functional V segments, including TRBV6-2 and TRBV6-3, could not be told apart with the 87-base-pair reads, so those segments were excluded. Strong co-occurrence of HLA alleles, especially DR and DQ, made assigning TCR associations to individual alleles difficult. HLA typing was unavailable for some donors at each locus, so association tests used only the typed subset. Most CMV-associated TCR beta chains appeared to be HLA-restricted in a later analysis, and the HLA associations seemed to be driven largely by CMV exposure. A further reported finding was that TCR beta sequences accurately predicted the HLA-A and HLA-B alleles for most subjects in the first cohort. In a later analysis, HLA-associated TCR beta chains showed more clonal expansion and lower generation probabilities than non-associated chains that were equally common. In an earlier analysis of under 600 of the donors, most TCR beta V segments were observed in productive rearrangements about 87% or about 30% of the time, broadly matching IMGT annotations. This cohort had only TCR beta chains sequenced, and the lack of alpha or paired-chain data limited which features could be detected. In the study, approximately 160 TCR beta chains were listed as associated with cytomegalovirus. The sequencing pipeline was judged likely to have produced a cluster of highly shared sequence variants as a technical artifact. In a later analysis, TCR association rates were found to vary across HLA loci, with the most associated TCRs seen for DRB1 alleles and the fewest for HLA-C alleles. Across donors, most TCR sequences were observed very rarely, whereas some public TCRs were present in many individuals. In a later analysis, about 17,000 TCR beta sequences were associated with specific HLA alleles at a false discovery rate of 0.05. The presence/absence analyses assumed that sequencing depth was roughly uniform across donors, and that assumption may not be true. Correlated functional status among segregating V segments might reflect linkage disequilibrium, but an unknown experimental factor could not be ruled out. For the cohort, immune exposure information was limited to CMV serostatus. According to a later genetic analysis, donors in an Asian-associated ancestry cluster had fewer N-insertions in productive TCRs than the roughly 700-donor mean. It was suggested by the authors that the approach could potentially be generalized to other disease states and immunological phenotypes. A few of the identified cytomegalovirus-associated TCR beta chains were confirmed in vitro to be specific for cytomegalovirus antigens.

The CDR3 runs 16 residues from the cysteine to the phenylalanine. The read is trimmed to its CDR3 DNA, 48 bases read in frame from base 1. The germline V gene encodes CDR1 MGHRA and CDR2 YSYEKL. For this chain, trimming is 1 base at the V end and 2 bases at the J end, and the number of junction bases without a gene match is 4. The cohort consisted of approximately 690 healthy bone marrow donors. At the time of sampling, all cohort members were nominally healthy, though unrecorded immune exposures were likely present. The donor was CMV seropositive and belonged to the group of about 290 seropositive cohort members. Every donor gave a peripheral blood sample, and the peripheral blood mononuclear cells from that sample were used for TCR beta sequencing. The Qiagen DNeasy Blood Extraction Kit was used to extract genomic DNA from the blood cell samples. With respect to this clone: This receptor's antigen is unknown. No much larger clone is present one base from it, and per-base qualities are unavailable.

The chain was built from TRBV4-1 and TRBJ2-2; the central 7 bases match TRBD1. The sequence derives from a woman aged 40 to 50 in good health and CMV-seropositive. The material sequenced was PBMCs. CDR3 loop: CASSQGQGFNTGELFF. The DNA sequence is given as TGCGCCAGCAGCCAAGGACAGGGATTTAACACCGGGGAGCTGTTTTTT.